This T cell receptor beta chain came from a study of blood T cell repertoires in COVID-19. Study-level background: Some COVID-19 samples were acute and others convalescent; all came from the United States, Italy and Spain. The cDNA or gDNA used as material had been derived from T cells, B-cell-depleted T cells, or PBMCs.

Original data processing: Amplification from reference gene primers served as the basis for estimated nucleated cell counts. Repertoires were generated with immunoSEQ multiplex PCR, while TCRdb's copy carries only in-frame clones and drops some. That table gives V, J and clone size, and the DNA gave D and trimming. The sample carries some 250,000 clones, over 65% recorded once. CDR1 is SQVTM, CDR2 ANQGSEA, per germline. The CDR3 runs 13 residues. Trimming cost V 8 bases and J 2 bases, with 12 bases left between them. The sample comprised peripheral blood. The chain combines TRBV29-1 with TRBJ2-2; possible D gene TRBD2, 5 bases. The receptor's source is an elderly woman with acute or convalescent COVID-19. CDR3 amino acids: CSTRIANTGELFF. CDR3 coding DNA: TGCAGCACTAGGATCGCCAACACCGGGGAGCTGTTTTTT.